Presented here are 31 T cell receptor beta chains from one specimen sequenced in a study of shared clonotypes between healthy human individuals. Produced via immunoSEQ multiplex PCR; TCRdb's table is partial and in-frame only. Of about 2.1 million clones in the sample, about 92% were seen once. Terminally differentiated effector memory CD45RA+ cells were left out of the naive CD8 fraction, which was CD45RO-negative and positively selected for CCR7. The source material was naive CD8+ T cells from PBMCs. These receptors were taken from a man aged 18 to 30 in good health. Some clones in this sample may be carry-over from other donors' samples.

V gene TRBV10-2 combines with J gene TRBJ1-3; 8 positions match TRBD1. Per germline, CDR1 WSHSY and CDR2 SAAADI. CDR3 length: 17 amino acids. V shed 5 bases and J 0 bases; nucleotides not matched to a gene: 9. The CDR3 protein is CASSINRGGPSGNTIYF. The CDR3 nucleotides read TGCGCCAGCAGTATAAACAGGGGGGGACCCTCTGGAAACACCATATATTTT.

The chain combines TRBV7-9 with TRBJ1-5; the D gene is possibly TRBD1 (5 bases). The ends were cut back, 2 bases at V and 4 bases at J, with 12 bases in the middle. Germline V gives CDR1 SEHNR, CDR2 FQNEAQ (reference sequence). The length of the CDR3 is 15 residues. CDR3 sequence: CASSLSAEGNQPQHF. The CDR3 nucleotides are TGTGCCAGCAGCTTATCGGCGGAGGGGAATCAGCCCCAGCATTTT.

The chain joins TRBV4-3 to TRBJ2-2, with a tentative D call TRBD2 (6 bases). CDR1 is LGHNA and CDR2 is YSLEER in the germline V gene. The CDR3 covers 16 residues. Trimming pared 3 bases from V and 3 bases from J, leaving 14 bases between. CDR3 nucleotides: TGCGCCAGCAGCCATTGGGCTAGCGAATACACCGGGGAGCTGTTTTTT. This translates into CASSHWASEYTGELFF.

This chain joins TRBV4-1 and TRBJ1-2; the match to TRBD1 covers 12 bases. Germline V gives CDR1 MGHRA, CDR2 YSYEKL. V gave up 4 bases and J gave up 4 bases; unmatched junction bases: 13. There are 18 residues in the CDR3. CDR3 nucleotides: TGCGCCAGCAGCCTCACTTCCCGGGACAGGGGGCCTCGCTATGGCTACACCTTC. Its protein product is CASSLTSRDRGPRYGYTF.

The CDR3 region is CASSLAEASGRIITGELFF. For the CDR3, the DNA is TGTGCCAGCAGCTTGGCCGAAGCTAGCGGGAGAATAATCACCGGGGAGCTGTTTTTT. This chain connects TRBV5-4 to TRBJ2-2; 10 nucleotides line up with TRBD2. The germline gives CDR1 SGHNT, CDR2 YYREEE (reference sequence). The CDR3 spans 19 residues. V shed 0 bases and J 4 bases; nucleotides not matched to a gene: 12.

This chain uses TRBV7-8 with TRBJ2-1, with a tentative D call TRBD1 (5 bases). The V and J ends lost 5 bases and 2 bases respectively, with 13 bases between them. CDR3 size: 15 residues. The germline V gene encodes CDR1 SGHVS and CDR2 FQNEAQ. CDR3 coding DNA: TGTGCCAGCAGCCCCAGGGCTAACACCTACAATGAGCAGTTCTTC. Its protein product is CASSPRANTYNEQFF. Based on the CDR3 plus reference TRBV7-8 and TRBJ2-1, the full variable domain is GAGVSQSPRYKVAKRGQDVALRCDPISGHVSLFWYQQALGQGPEFLTYFQNEAQLDKSGLPSDRFFAERPEGSVSTLKIQRTQQEDSAVYLCASSPRANTYNEQFFGPGTRLTVL.

The chain carries TRBV19 and TRBJ2-2; possibly TRBD1 or TRBD2 for D (5 bases each). The CDR3 contains 16 residues. Germline-derived CDR1 and CDR2 are LNHDA and SQIVND (reference sequence). V was trimmed by 1 base and J by 6 bases, leaving 15 bases between them. The CDR3 is CASSIVGTRGAGELFF. The CDR3 coding sequence is TGTGCCAGTAGTATAGTAGGAACCCGAGGGGCCGGGGAGCTGTTTTTT.

The gene calls are TRBV4-3 and TRBJ2-1, with 9 bases lining up with TRBD2. Germline V gene lookup returns CDR1 LGHNA and CDR2 YSLEER. V was pared by 0 bases and J by 8 bases, with 5 bases of the junction left unmatched. The CDR3 is 15 residues long. As DNA, the CDR3 is TGCGCCAGCAGCCAAGAAGATAGCGGGAGTGATGAGCAGTTCTTC. Protein product: CASSQEDSGSDEQFF.

In the case of this clone: With a much larger clone just one base away, this may be a read error. The same CDR3 is also encoded by other DNA sequences in this sample. The rearrangement joins TRBV27 to TRBJ2-7, with D hard to call. V gave up 3 bases and J gave up 0 bases, with 6 bases separating them. The CDR3 length is 13 residues. The germline CDR1 and CDR2 sequences are MNHEY and SMNVEV (reference sequence). The CDR3 is CASSLGRSYEQYF. The CDR3 nucleotides are TGTGCCAGCAGTTTGGGCCGCTCCTACGAGCAGTACTTC.

DNA for the CDR3: TGCGCCAGCAGAACCGGGACTACTTTTAGCGAGCAGTACTTC. This sequence encodes CASRTGTTFSEQYF. This chain joins TRBV10-2 and TRBJ2-7; 7 bases are a match to TRBD2. V lost 6 bases, J lost 6 bases, and 11 bases stayed unmatched. Germline V CDR1 and CDR2: WSHSY, SAAADI. This CDR3 is 14 amino acids long.

This clone was recorded only once. The V call is TRBV9, the J call TRBJ1-5; no reliable D call. CDR1 and CDR2 from the germline V gene are SGDLS and YYNGEE. This CDR3 has 14 residues. Trimming took 4 bases from V and 4 from J, leaving 12 bases between them. The CDR3 loop reads CASSRGQTNQPQHF. The CDR3 region has the DNA TGTGCCAGCAGCCGCGGGCAAACGAATCAGCCCCAGCATTTT.

This chain uses TRBV9 with TRBJ2-5; the match to TRBD1 covers 10 bases. CDR1 SGDLS and CDR2 YYNGEE come from the germline V gene. The CDR3 spans 17 residues. The ends lost 4 bases at V and 4 bases at J; junction bases unmatched: 13. CDR3 coding DNA: TGTGCCAGCAGCTTTCCCCGGACAGGGGGGTTTGGAGAGACCCAGTACTTC. This encodes CASSFPRTGGFGETQYF. The full variable domain, completed using reference TRBV9 and TRBJ2-5, is DSGVTQTPKHLITATGQRVTLRCSPRSGDLSVYWYQQSLDQGLQFLIQYYNGEERAKGNILERFSAQQFPDLHSELNLSSLELGDSALYFCASSFPRTGGFGETQYFGPGTRLLVL.

The chain uses TRBV5-1 and TRBJ2-6, with 11 bases that match TRBD1. The CDR3 is 16 amino acids. The V and J ends lost 8 bases and 1 base, in that order; junction bases with no gene match: 5. Germline CDR1 reads SGHRS; CDR2 reads YFSETQ. The CDR3 coding sequence is TGCGCCAGTTCGGACAGGGGGCGTTCTGGGGCCAACGTCCTGACTTTC. Amino acid sequence: CASSDRGRSGANVLTF.

The rearrangement links TRBV5-1 to TRBJ1-2; D unclear. Per germline, CDR1 SGHRS and CDR2 YFSETQ. The CDR3 covers 16 residues. The germline V and J ends were trimmed by 0 bases and 1 base, with 13 bases remaining between them. CDR3 protein: CASSLEARKNNYGYTF. The CDR3 bases are TGCGCCAGCAGCTTGGAGGCCAGGAAAAATAACTATGGCTACACCTTC.

CDR3 sequence reads: CASSSVRGNQPQHF. CDR3 DNA: TGTGCCAGCAGCTCTGTGAGAGGCAATCAGCCCCAGCATTTT. The genes are TRBV7-9 and TRBJ1-5; D gene uncertain. The germline V gene encodes CDR1 SEHNR and CDR2 FQNEAQ (reference sequence). CDR3 size: 14 residues. V was cut by 4 bases and J by 2 bases, with 9 bases left in between.

The V and J genes are TRBV13 and TRBJ2-1, with 13 bases matching TRBD2. V gave up 1 base and J gave up 8 bases; unmatched junction bases: 8. This CDR3 has 17 residues. Looked up from germline, CDR1 is PRHDT and CDR2 is FYEKMQ (reference sequence). For the CDR3, the DNA is TGTGCCAGCAGCTTAGAAGTTGGACTAGCGGGAGCCGATGAGCAGTTCTTC. Amino acid sequence: CASSLEVGLAGADEQFF.

The rearrangement links TRBV28 to TRBJ2-7; either TRBD1 or TRBD2 may supply D (6 bases each). The CDR3 extends over 14 amino acids. Trimming took off 2 bases at V and 4 bases at J, with 12 bases between the two ends. Germline CDR1 MDHEN, CDR2 SYDVKM. DNA of the CDR3: TGTGCCAGCAGTTTAGGGGGCGCGGGGTACGAGCAGTACTTC. Translated: CASSLGGAGYEQYF.

The chain has TRBV7-6 and TRBJ2-7; 9 bases line up with TRBD1. V lost 1 base to trimming and J lost 5 bases; unmatched junction nucleotides: 6. The CDR3 runs 15 residues. Germline CDR1 SGHVS, CDR2 FNYEAQ. CDR3 protein: CASSLGRDRDHEQYF. DNA of the CDR3: TGTGCCAGCAGCTTAGGTAGGGACAGGGACCACGAGCAGTACTTC.

The genes are TRBV11-2 and TRBJ2-5; D gene ambiguous. Per the germline V gene, CDR1 is SGHAT and CDR2 is FQNNGV. This CDR3 is built from 15 residues. Trimming cost V 5 bases and J 0 bases, with 13 bases left between them. The CDR3 nucleotides read TGTGCCAGCAGCCTCGCTCCGAAGTACCAAGAGACCCAGTACTTC. Translated: CASSLAPKYQETQYF.

This clone was observed once. V and J are TRBV27 and TRBJ1-2; 9 bases are shared with TRBD1. In germline, CDR1 is MNHEY, CDR2 SMNVEV (reference sequence). The length of the CDR3 is 17 residues. V shed 5 bases, J shed 8 bases, and the junction held 18 bases outside the gene matches. The CDR3 is CASSLRPGQGSQWGYTF. For the CDR3, the DNA is TGTGCCAGCAGTCTCAGACCGGGACAGGGTTCTCAATGGGGCTACACCTTC.

The chain carries TRBV7-6 and TRBJ1-4; the D gene is possibly TRBD1 (5 bases). V was trimmed by 8 bases and J by 0 bases, leaving 10 bases between them. CDR1 is SGHVS, CDR2 FNYEAQ, per germline. The length of the CDR3 is 14 residues. CDR3 DNA: TGTGCCAGCGGGGCGGGGACAACTAATGAAAAACTGTTTTTT. This codes for CASGAGTTNEKLFF. The whole variable domain, filled in from reference TRBV7-6 and TRBJ1-4, reads GAGVSQSPRYKVTKRGQDVALRCDPISGHVSLYWYRQALGQGPEFLTYFNYEAQQDKSGLPNDRFSAERPEGSISTLTIQRTEQRDSAMYRCASGAGTTNEKLFFGSGTQLSVL.

This sequence joins TRBV13 and TRBJ2-3; no firm D call. V shed 3 bases and J shed 0 bases, with 19 bases lying between them. The CDR3 has 18 amino acids. Germline assignment: CDR1 PRHDT and CDR2 FYEKMQ (reference sequence). The CDR3 protein is CASSFLIGDSTSTDTQYF. The CDR3 nucleotides are TGTGCCAGCAGCTTTCTCATTGGCGACTCCACTAGCACAGATACGCAGTATTTT.

The V gene is TRBV27, the J gene TRBJ2-1, with a tentative D call TRBD1 (6 bases). Trimming left V 2 bases short and J 9 bases short, with 14 bases between. Per the germline V gene, CDR1 is MNHEY and CDR2 is SMNVEV (reference sequence). There are 14 residues in the CDR3. CDR3 DNA sequence: TGTGCCAGCAGTTTACTGTACAGGGAACTTGAGCAGTTCTTC. Its translation is CASSLLYRELEQFF.

The J gene is TRBJ1-3, the V gene TRBV5-1; 12 nucleotides agree with TRBD1. The CDR3 contains 14 residues. Germline values: CDR1 SGHRS, CDR2 YFSETQ. The V and J ends lost 4 bases and 6 bases, in that order; junction bases with no gene match: 2. The CDR3, as DNA: TGCGCCAGCAGCATGGGACAGGGGGCAAACACCATATATTTT. Translation: CASSMGQGANTIYF.

This clone was seen just once. The V and J genes are TRBV7-9 and TRBJ2-5; TRBD2 is a possible D gene (7 bases). Germline CDR1 and CDR2: SEHNR and FQNEAQ (reference sequence). V lost 7 bases, J lost 5 bases, and 20 bases lay in between. The CDR3 is made up of 15 amino acids. For the CDR3, the DNA is TGTGCCAGCACGGAGGGGGGGGAGTCTTTGGAGACCCAGTACTTC. Translated: CASTEGGESLETQYF.

CDR3: CASSKGRGTLFYEQYF. The CDR3 bases are TGTGCCAGCAGCAAAGGGCGGGGGACTTTATTCTACGAGCAGTACTTC. The chain has TRBV27 and TRBJ2-7; 7 bases fit TRBD2. J was trimmed by 3 bases and V by 6 bases; bases with no gene match: 14. The CDR3 consists of 16 residues. The germline CDR1 and CDR2 sequences are MNHEY and SMNVEV (reference sequence).

V is TRBV29-1 and J is TRBJ2-1; 7 nucleotides align to TRBD1. V lost 8 bases and J lost 2; bases outside the gene matches: 3. This CDR3 spans 12 amino acids. Germline CDR1 reads SQVTM; CDR2 reads ANQGSEA. CDR3: CSIDRAYNEQFF. CDR3 coding DNA: TGCAGCATCGACAGGGCCTACAATGAGCAGTTCTTC.

The J gene is TRBJ1-1, the V gene TRBV5-4, with 10 bases identical to TRBD1. Trimming cost V 4 bases and J 4 bases; bases outside gene matches: 7. The V gene's germline CDR1 is SGHNT and CDR2 YYREEE (reference sequence). The CDR3 is made up of 15 amino acids. The CDR3, as DNA: TGTGCCAGCAGCCTGCAGACAGGGGGCACCACTGAAGCTTTCTTT. It codes for CASSLQTGGTTEAFF.

The chain links TRBV19 to TRBJ2-7, with D unclear. Germline CDR1 LNHDA, CDR2 SQIVND (reference sequence). The CDR3 is made up of 15 amino acids. Trimming took 3 bases from V and 4 from J, leaving 16 bases between them. The DNA of the CDR3 is TGTGCCAGTAGTATGGTCTACATTGGAACTTACGAGCAGTACTTC. Encoded protein: CASSMVYIGTYEQYF.

The V and J genes are TRBV10-3 and TRBJ2-7; no definite D call. CDR3 size: 14 residues. The V end was cut by 10 bases, the J end by 0 bases, with 16 bases between. Germline values: CDR1 ENHRY, CDR2 SYGVKD. CDR3 sequence (DNA): TGTGCCACCATGGAACTTAGGAGCTCCTACGAGCAGTACTTC. Its protein product is CATMELRSSYEQYF.

The chain has TRBV7-8 and TRBJ2-3; 12 nucleotides match TRBD2. Germline lookup yields CDR1 SGHVS and CDR2 FQNEAQ. The CDR3 length is 16 residues. V was clipped by 5 bases and J by 0 bases; unmatched bases: 3. CDR3 in amino acids: CASSTGLAGSTDTQYF. The CDR3 nucleotides are TGTGCCAGCAGCACCGGACTAGCGGGAAGCACAGATACGCAGTATTTT. Combining the CDR3 with reference TRBV7-8 and TRBJ2-3 gives the whole variable domain GAGVSQSPRYKVAKRGQDVALRCDPISGHVSLFWYQQALGQGPEFLTYFQNEAQLDKSGLPSDRFFAERPEGSVSTLKIQRTQQEDSAVYLCASSTGLAGSTDTQYFGPGTRLTVL.